This entry lists 16 T cell receptor beta chains sequenced from one sample in a study of T cell changes during pregnancy in multiple sclerosis. Sequencing used immunoSEQ multiplex PCR; TCRdb keeps in-frame clones, though not all of them. Found here are over 35,000 clones, 90% to 95% of them singletons; the top ten hold 7% to 8.5%. Here the sequenced sample was CD8+ T cells from peripheral blood mononuclear cells, taken in the third trimester of pregnancy. Receptor source: a female donor with multiple sclerosis, enrolled in a pregnancy study.

The chain joins TRBV27 to TRBJ2-7; TRBD2 aligns across 7 bases. Germline V gene sequence: CDR1 MNHEY, CDR2 SMNVEV (reference sequence). V gave up 2 bases and J gave up 5 bases; unmatched junction bases: 6. CDR3 length: 14 residues. The CDR3 reads CASSLSGALNEQYF. CDR3 nucleotide sequence: TGTGCCAGCAGTTTAAGCGGGGCCCTGAACGAGCAGTACTTC.

The rearrangement links TRBV6-4 to TRBJ2-2; TRBD1 matches 8 bases. CDR3 length: 14 residues. V shed 8 bases and J 3 bases; nucleotides not matched to a gene: 5. Germline V gives CDR1 MRHNA, CDR2 SNTAGT. The chain's CDR3 is CASRTGSDTGELFF. The CDR3 region has the DNA TGTGCCAGCCGGACAGGGAGTGACACCGGGGAGCTGTTTTTT.

This clone has only one observation. J is TRBJ2-7 and V is TRBV28; D is undetermined. CDR3 length: 15 residues. Germline assignment: CDR1 MDHEN and CDR2 SYDVKM. V lost 2 bases and J lost 1, with 12 bases in between. The CDR3 sequence: CASSLRGVRSYEQYF. The CDR3 bases are TGTGCCAGCAGTTTACGTGGAGTTCGGTCCTACGAGCAGTACTTC.

The V and J genes are TRBV27 and TRBJ1-6; D is unresolved. The CDR3 has 13 residues. Trimming took off 6 bases at V and 6 bases at J, with 9 bases between the two ends. CDR1 is MNHEY and CDR2 is SMNVEV in the germline V gene (reference sequence). The CDR3 bases are TGTGCCAGCAGGCCGGGTATTAATTCACCCCTCCACTTT. It codes for CASRPGINSPLHF.

The chain uses TRBV7-2 and TRBJ2-7, with 9 bases matching TRBD1. This CDR3 has 15 residues. CDR1 SGHTA and CDR2 FQGNSA come from the germline V gene. V lost 3 bases to trimming and J lost 0 bases; unmatched junction nucleotides: 3. The CDR3 bases are TGTGCCAGCAGCTTCCGACAGGGGGGCTCCTACGAGCAGTACTTC. The encoded protein is CASSFRQGGSYEQYF.

CDR3 sequence: CAITAGDSYEQYF. CDR3 DNA sequence: TGTGCCATCACGGCAGGGGATTCCTACGAGCAGTACTTC. The rearrangement joins TRBV28 to TRBJ2-7; perhaps TRBD1 as D (6 bases). The CDR3 runs to 13 residues. Germline V gene data show CDR1 as MDHEN and CDR2 as SYDVKM. Trimming cost V 10 bases and J 1 base, with 14 bases left between them.

This clone is large. This chain connects TRBV28 to TRBJ2-1; D perhaps matches TRBD2 (5 bases). The CDR3 loop spans 19 amino acids. CDR1 MDHEN and CDR2 SYDVKM come from the germline V gene. The V and J ends lost 3 bases and 1 base respectively, with 22 bases between them. The CDR3 DNA is TGTGCCAGCAGTTTTGTTGGGAGTGGATTACTGGGATCCTACAATGAGCAGTTCTTC. It translates to CASSFVGSGLLGSYNEQFF.

The CDR3 is CASSPDRGRFYEQYF. The CDR3 coding sequence is TGTGCCAGCAGCCCTGACAGGGGAAGATTCTACGAGCAGTACTTC. The V call is TRBV14, the J call TRBJ2-7; the match to TRBD1 covers 8 bases. With 4 bases clipped from V and 3 bases from J, the junction kept 8 bases outside the gene matches. CDR3 size: 15 residues. From germline, CDR1 is SGHDN and CDR2 FVKESK.

The chain carries TRBV7-3 and TRBJ2-2; 10 bases are a match to TRBD2. Germline V CDR1 and CDR2: SGHTA, FQGTGA. V shed 5 bases, J shed 4 bases, and the junction held 4 bases outside the gene matches. This CDR3 comprises 15 residues. The CDR3 DNA reads TGTGCCAGCAGCCCTAGCGGGAGTGGCACCGGGGAGCTGTTTTTT. Its translation: CASSPSGSGTGELFF.

V usage is TRBV27 and J usage is TRBJ2-1; unclear D gene. This CDR3 region has 12 residues. The ends were cut back, 5 bases at V and 4 bases at J, with 6 bases in the middle. The germline gives CDR1 MNHEY, CDR2 SMNVEV (reference sequence). The DNA for the CDR3 is TGTGCCAGCAGTCAAGCATACAATGAGCAGTTCTTC. Its protein product is CASSQAYNEQFF.

The chain couples TRBV28 to TRBJ2-3, with TRBD2 matching 8 bases. J was trimmed by 8 bases and V by 3 bases; bases with no gene match: 4. Germline V lookup: CDR1 MDHEN, CDR2 SYDVKM. The CDR3 loop spans 13 amino acids. The CDR3 sequence is CASSFFSGATQYF. In DNA form, the CDR3 reads TGTGCCAGCAGTTTCTTTAGCGGGGCTACGCAGTATTTT. Looking up the rest from reference TRBV28 and TRBJ2-3 gives the full variable domain: DVKVTQSSRYLVKRTGEKVFLECVQDMDHENMFWYRQDPGLGLRLIYFSYDVKMKEKGDIPEGYSVSREKKERFSLILESASTNQTSMYLCASSFFSGATQYFGPGTRLTVL.

This chain connects TRBV7-8 to TRBJ2-6; TRBD1 aligns across 9 bases. Germline V gene data show CDR1 as SGHVS and CDR2 as FQNEAQ. Trimming removed 0 bases from V and 1 base from J; junction bases left unmatched: 1. The CDR3 length is 17 residues. The CDR3 sequence is CASSLAGQGSGANVLTF. In nucleotides, the CDR3 is TGTGCCAGCAGCTTAGCTGGACAGGGGTCTGGGGCCAACGTCCTGACTTTC.

V usage is TRBV5-1 and J usage is TRBJ2-3; possible D gene TRBD2, 5 bases. Germline loops: CDR1 SGHRS, CDR2 YFSETQ. The CDR3 runs to 15 residues. V lost 0 bases and J lost 1, with 9 bases in between. CDR3: CASSLGFSGTDTQYF. The CDR3 bases are TGCGCCAGCAGCTTGGGTTTTAGCGGCACAGATACGCAGTATTTT.

This clone occurred once. The chain joins TRBV4-1 to TRBJ2-7, with 13 positions matching TRBD2. V lost 1 base and J lost 7; bases outside the gene matches: 7. The CDR3 runs to 16 residues. Looked up from germline, CDR1 is MGHRA and CDR2 is YSYEKL. In nucleotides, the CDR3 is TGCGCCAGCAGCCAAGGGACGGGACTAGCGGGACGTGAGCAGTACTTC. Translated, it gives CASSQGTGLAGREQYF.

The chain recombines TRBV10-3 with TRBJ2-2; 10 nucleotides agree with TRBD2. In germline, CDR1 is ENHRY, CDR2 SYGVKD. V lost 9 bases and J lost 0; bases outside the gene matches: 7. This CDR3 region has 16 residues. The CDR3, as DNA: TGTGCCATAGGGACTAGCGAAGACGCGAACACCGGGGAGCTGTTTTTT. As protein: CAIGTSEDANTGELFF.

The rearrangement links TRBV11-1 to TRBJ2-1; tentative D call: TRBD2 (5 bases). The CDR3 has 16 amino acids. CDR1 is SGHAT and CDR2 is FQDESV in the germline V gene (reference sequence). Trimming shortened V by 2 bases and J by 7 bases, and 18 bases separated the two germline ends. The CDR3 coding sequence is TGTGCCAGCAGCTTATCTAGCCAGGTCTGGGGAAATGAGCAGTTCTTC. Translating gives CASSLSSQVWGNEQFF.